This T cell receptor (beta chain) is from a study of blood T cell repertoires in COVID-19. The overall study: The United States, Italy and Spain were the sources of the acute and convalescent COVID-19 samples. T cells, B-cell-depleted T cells, or PBMCs supplied cDNA or gDNA.

This CDR3 has 15 amino acids. Trimming took off 3 bases at V and 0 bases at J, with 9 bases between the two ends. Germline lookup yields CDR1 MNHEY and CDR2 SMNVEV (reference sequence). Authors' methods: It was from reference gene primer amplification that nucleated cell counts were estimated. The data were produced by immunoSEQ multiplex PCR, yet TCRdb's version contains in-frame clones alone and is incomplete. That table supplies the V and J calls and clone size; D and trimming were determined from the DNA. This table holds more than 250,000 clones, roughly 90% found once. The rearrangement links TRBV27 to TRBJ2-1, with TRBD1 as a possible D gene (5 bases). This receptor was identified in a man aged 18 to 30 who had recovered from COVID-19. The sequencing sample was made of peripheral blood. The CDR3 protein is CASSFAGYSYNEQFF. The CDR3 region has the DNA TGTGCCAGCAGTTTTGCAGGGTACTCCTACAATGAGCAGTTCTTC.